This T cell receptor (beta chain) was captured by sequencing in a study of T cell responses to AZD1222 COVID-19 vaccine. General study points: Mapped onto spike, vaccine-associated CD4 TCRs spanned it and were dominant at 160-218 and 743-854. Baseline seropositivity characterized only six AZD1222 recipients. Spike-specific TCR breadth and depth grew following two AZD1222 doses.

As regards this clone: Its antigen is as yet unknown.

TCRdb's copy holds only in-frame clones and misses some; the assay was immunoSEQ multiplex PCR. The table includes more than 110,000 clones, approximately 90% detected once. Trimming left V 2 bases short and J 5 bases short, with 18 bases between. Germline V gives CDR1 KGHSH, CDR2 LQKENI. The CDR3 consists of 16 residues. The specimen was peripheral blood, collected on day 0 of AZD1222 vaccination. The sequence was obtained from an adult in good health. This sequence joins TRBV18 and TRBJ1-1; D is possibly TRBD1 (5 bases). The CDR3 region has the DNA TGTGCCAGCTCACCAAACGTTCTTGGGGGAGGGACTGAAGCTTTCTTT. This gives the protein CASSPNVLGGGTEAFF.